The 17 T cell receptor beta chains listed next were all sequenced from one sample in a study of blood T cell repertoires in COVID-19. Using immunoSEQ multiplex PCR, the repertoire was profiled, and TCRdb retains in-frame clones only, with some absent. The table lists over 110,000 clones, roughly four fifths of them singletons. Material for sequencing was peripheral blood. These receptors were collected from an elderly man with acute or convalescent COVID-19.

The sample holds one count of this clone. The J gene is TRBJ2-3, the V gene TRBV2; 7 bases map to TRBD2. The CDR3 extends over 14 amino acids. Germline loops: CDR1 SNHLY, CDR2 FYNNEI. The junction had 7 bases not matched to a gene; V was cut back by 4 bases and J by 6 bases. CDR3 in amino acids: CASSGASGVDTQYF. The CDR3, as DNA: TGTGCCAGCAGTGGGGCCAGCGGGGTGGATACGCAGTATTTT.

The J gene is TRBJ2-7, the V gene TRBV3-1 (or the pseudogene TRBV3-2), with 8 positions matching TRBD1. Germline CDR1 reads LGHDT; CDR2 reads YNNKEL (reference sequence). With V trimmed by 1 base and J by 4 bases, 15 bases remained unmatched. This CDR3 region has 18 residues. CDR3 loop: CASSQAMIDRGGFYEQYF. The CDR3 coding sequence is TGTGCCAGCAGCCAAGCGATGATTGACAGGGGTGGATTTTACGAGCAGTACTTC.

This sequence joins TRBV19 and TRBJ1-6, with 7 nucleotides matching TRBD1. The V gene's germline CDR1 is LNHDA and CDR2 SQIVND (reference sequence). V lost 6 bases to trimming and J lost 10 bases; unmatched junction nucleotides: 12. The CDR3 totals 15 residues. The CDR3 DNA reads TGTGCCAGTAGCATTCGGGGGACAGTAGTCTCACCCCTCCACTTT. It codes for CASSIRGTVVSPLHF.

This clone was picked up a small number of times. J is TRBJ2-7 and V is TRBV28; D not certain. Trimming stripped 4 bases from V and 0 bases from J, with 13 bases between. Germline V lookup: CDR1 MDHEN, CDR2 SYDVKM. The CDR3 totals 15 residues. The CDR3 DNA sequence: TGTGCCAGCAGTTCCCCGGCAGGAAGCTCCTACGAGCAGTACTTC. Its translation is CASSSPAGSSYEQYF.

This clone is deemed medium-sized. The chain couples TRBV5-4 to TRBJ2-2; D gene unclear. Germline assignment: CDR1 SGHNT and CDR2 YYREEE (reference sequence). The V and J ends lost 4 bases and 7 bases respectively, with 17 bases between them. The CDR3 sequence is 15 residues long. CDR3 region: CASSRQRSIGGELFF. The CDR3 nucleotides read TGTGCCAGCAGCCGACAAAGGTCGATCGGCGGGGAGCTGTTTTTT. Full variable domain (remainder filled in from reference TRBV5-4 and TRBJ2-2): ETGVTQSPTHLIKTRGQQVTLRCSSQSGHNTVSWYQQALGQGPQFIFQYYREEENGRGNFPPRFSGLQFPNYSSELNVNALELDDSALYLCASSRQRSIGGELFFGEGSRLTVL.

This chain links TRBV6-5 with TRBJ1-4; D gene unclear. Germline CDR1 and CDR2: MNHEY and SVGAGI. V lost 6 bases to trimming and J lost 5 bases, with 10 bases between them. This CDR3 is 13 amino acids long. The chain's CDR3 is CASSPSVNEKLFF. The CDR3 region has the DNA TGTGCCAGCAGCCCCAGTGTGAATGAAAAACTGTTTTTT.

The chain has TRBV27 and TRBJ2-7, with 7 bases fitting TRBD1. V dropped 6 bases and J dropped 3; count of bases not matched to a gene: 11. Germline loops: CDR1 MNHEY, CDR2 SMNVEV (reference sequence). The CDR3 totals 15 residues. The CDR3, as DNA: TGTGCCAGCAGCCAAGGGGACAGAGTCATCTACGAGCAGTACTTC. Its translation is CASSQGDRVIYEQYF.

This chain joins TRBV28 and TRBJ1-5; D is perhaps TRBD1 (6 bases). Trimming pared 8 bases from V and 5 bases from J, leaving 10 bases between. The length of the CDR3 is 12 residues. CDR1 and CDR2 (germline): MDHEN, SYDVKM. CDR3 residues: CASAYRDQPQHF. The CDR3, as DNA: TGTGCCAGCGCTTACAGGGATCAGCCCCAGCATTTT.

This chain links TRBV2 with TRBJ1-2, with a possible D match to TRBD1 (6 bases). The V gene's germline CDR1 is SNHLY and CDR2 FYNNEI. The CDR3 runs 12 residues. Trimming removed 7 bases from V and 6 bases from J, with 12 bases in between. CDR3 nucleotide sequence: TGTGCCAGCACTGGGACAAGAGATGGCTACACCTTC. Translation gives CASTGTRDGYTF.

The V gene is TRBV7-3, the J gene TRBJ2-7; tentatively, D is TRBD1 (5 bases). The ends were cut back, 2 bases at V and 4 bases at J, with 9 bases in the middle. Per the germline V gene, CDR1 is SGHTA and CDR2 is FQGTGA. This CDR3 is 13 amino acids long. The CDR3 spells CASSLWQGYEQYF. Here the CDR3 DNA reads TGTGCCAGCAGCTTATGGCAGGGATACGAGCAGTACTTC.

The CDR3: CASSSDRVSETQYF. As DNA, the CDR3 is TGTGCCAGCAGCTCCGACAGGGTCTCAGAGACCCAGTACTTC. The genes are TRBV5-6 and TRBJ2-5; 7 nucleotides agree with TRBD1. The CDR3 covers 14 residues. The trim removed 3 bases at V and 4 bases at J, leaving 6 bases unmatched. Germline-derived CDR1 and CDR2 are SGHDT and YYEEEE.

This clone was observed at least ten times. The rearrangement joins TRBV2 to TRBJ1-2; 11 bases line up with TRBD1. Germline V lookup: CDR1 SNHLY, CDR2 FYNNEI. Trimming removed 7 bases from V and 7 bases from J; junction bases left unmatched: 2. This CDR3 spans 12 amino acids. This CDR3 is CASMDRGLGYTF. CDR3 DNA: TGTGCCAGCATGGACAGGGGGCTTGGCTACACCTTC.

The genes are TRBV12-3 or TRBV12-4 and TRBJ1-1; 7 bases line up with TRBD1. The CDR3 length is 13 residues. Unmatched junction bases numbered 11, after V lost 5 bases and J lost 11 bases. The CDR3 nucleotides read TGTGCCAGCAGTGTTGCGAGGGGGCGCGTGGCTTTCTTT. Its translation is CASSVARGRVAFF.

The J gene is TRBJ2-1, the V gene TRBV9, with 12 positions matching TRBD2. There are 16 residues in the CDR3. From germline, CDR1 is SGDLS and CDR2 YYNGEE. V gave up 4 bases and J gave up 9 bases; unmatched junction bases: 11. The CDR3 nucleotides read TGTGCCAGCAGCCCCGAGCTAGCGGGGGGGCCGGGTGAGCAGTTCTTC. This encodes CASSPELAGGPGEQFF.

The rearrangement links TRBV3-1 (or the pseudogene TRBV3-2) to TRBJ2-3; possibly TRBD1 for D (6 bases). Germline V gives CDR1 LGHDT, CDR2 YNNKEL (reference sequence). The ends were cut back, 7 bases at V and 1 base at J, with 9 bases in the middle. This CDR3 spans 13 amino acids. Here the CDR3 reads CASNGQCTDTQYF. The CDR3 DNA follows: TGTGCCAGCAACGGACAGTGCACAGATACGCAGTATTTT.

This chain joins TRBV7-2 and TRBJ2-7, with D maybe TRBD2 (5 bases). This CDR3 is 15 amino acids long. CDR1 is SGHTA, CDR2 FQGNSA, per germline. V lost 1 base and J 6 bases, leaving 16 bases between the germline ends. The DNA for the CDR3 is TGTGCCAGCAGCTTAGTCCCACGGACTGGAGGCGAGCAGTACTTC. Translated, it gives CASSLVPRTGGEQYF.

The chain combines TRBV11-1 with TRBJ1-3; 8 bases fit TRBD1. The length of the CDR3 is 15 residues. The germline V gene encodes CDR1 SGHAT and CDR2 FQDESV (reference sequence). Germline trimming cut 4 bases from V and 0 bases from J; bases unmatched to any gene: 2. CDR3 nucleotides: TGTGCCAGCAGCTGGACAGGGCACTCTGGAAACACCATATATTTT. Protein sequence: CASSWTGHSGNTIYF.